This entry lists 9 T cell receptor beta chains sequenced from one sample in a study of Tregs in tolerant kidney transplant recipients. Sequencing was performed with immunoSEQ multiplex PCR; in TCRdb, only in-frame clones are kept and a portion is missing. The repertoire shows tens of thousands of clones; the top ten hold 0.83%. The sample consisted of CD4+ T cells from blood, taken before the transplant. The receptors originated from a human donor who received a combined kidney and bone marrow transplant.

The CDR3 here is CASSQGQAVREQFF. The DNA read from the CDR3 is TGTGCCAGCAGTCAGGGGCAGGCCGTACGTGAG. This chain uses TRBV7-9 with TRBJ2-1, with a tentative D call TRBD1 (6 bases). The sequenced fragment ends 3 residues before the CDR3 boundary, so the rest is inferred from the germline J gene. CDR3 length equals 14 residues. Between the trimmed V and J ends, which lost 6 bases and 9 bases, there was a span of 18 bases. CDR1 is SEHNR, CDR2 FQNEAQ, per germline (reference sequence).

Remarks on this clone: The CDR3 end lies 3 residues beyond the end of the read and is filled in from the germline J gene. The genes are TRBV7-6 and TRBJ2-3, with 11 bases fitting TRBD2. Germline loops: CDR1 SGHVS, CDR2 FNYEAQ. Germline trimming cut 3 bases from V and 4 bases from J; bases unmatched to any gene: 3. CDR3 size: 15 residues. Incomplete CDR3 DNA: TGTGCCAGCAGCTTCACTAGCGGGGGTTCAGATACG. Translation: CASSFTSGGSDT. The complete CDR3 reads CASSFTSGGSDTQYF.

Partial CDR3 DNA: TGTGCCAGCAGCCCGTACAGGGACGCCGGGGAG. It is translated as CASSPYRDAGE. The whole CDR3 protein is CASSPYRDAGELFF. J is TRBJ2-2 and V is TRBV5-6; tentative D call: TRBD1 (6 bases). The read gets to within 3 residues of the CDR3 end, and the germline J gene fills in the rest. This CDR3 is 14 amino acids long. V lost 4 bases to trimming and J lost 6 bases, with 13 bases between them. The germline gives CDR1 SGHDT, CDR2 YYEEEE.

As to this clone: Coverage ceases 3 residues before the CDR3 finishes, and the germline J gene fills in the end. The chain couples TRBV7-2 to TRBJ2-7; TRBD2 matches 8 bases. Germline V gene lookup returns CDR1 SGHTA and CDR2 FQGNSA. With V trimmed by 1 base and J by 3 bases, 5 bases remained unmatched. The CDR3 consists of 15 residues. CDR3 bases read: TGTGCCAGCAGCTTAGGAGCGGGAGTAGACTACGAG. Residues: CASSLGAGVDYE. The CDR3 as a whole reads CASSLGAGVDYEQYF.

Of note for this clone: The read ends 3 residues before the CDR3 terminus; that terminus is restored from the germline J gene. The rearrangement joins TRBV5-5 to TRBJ2-7, with TRBD1 matching 9 bases. The CDR3 has 14 amino acids. Germline V gene lookup returns CDR1 SGHKS and CDR2 YYEKEE (reference sequence). V gave up 2 bases and J gave up 1 base; unmatched junction bases: 1. CDR3 DNA, as far as it was read: TGTGCCAGCAGCTTACAGGGGGCGTCCTACGAG. Its protein is CASSLQGASYE. The complete CDR3 protein is CASSLQGASYEQYF.

Comments on this clone: The read ends 3 residues before the CDR3 terminus; that terminus is restored from the germline J gene. The chain uses TRBV2 and TRBJ1-1; D perhaps matches TRBD1 (6 bases). This CDR3 is 15 amino acids long. The germline V gene has CDR1 SNHLY and CDR2 FYNNEI. V was trimmed by 4 bases and J by 2 bases, leaving 14 bases between them. CDR3 loop: CASSGEGVPNTEAFF. The sequenced part of the CDR3 DNA is TGTGCCAGCAGTGGGGAGGGGGTCCCCAACACTGAA.

As regards this clone: The read terminates 3 residues before the CDR3 end, so the remaining end is supplied by the germline J gene. J is TRBJ2-1 and V is TRBV7-7; D is undetermined. The CDR3 runs to 15 residues. Germline CDR1 is SSHAT and CDR2 is FNYEAQ (reference sequence). The V end was cut by 1 base, the J end by 7 bases, with 14 bases between. The CDR3 bases that were read are TGTGCCAGCAGCTTAGGTTCAAGCGTGTTGAATGAG. Encoded protein: CASSLGSSVLNE. The whole CDR3 sequence reads CASSLGSSVLNEQFF.

Worth noting for this clone: The CDR3 goes on 3 residues after the read ends, and that part is filled in from the germline J gene. The genes are TRBV2 and TRBJ1-1; a weak D match, TRBD1 (5 bases). Per germline, CDR1 SNHLY and CDR2 FYNNEI. The V end lost 3 bases, the J end lost 3 bases, and 11 bases lay between the germline ends. The CDR3 length is 14 residues. CDR3: CASSEPGLHTEAFF. Incomplete CDR3 DNA: TGTGCCAGCAGTGAGCCGGGACTTCACACTGAA.

On this clone: The read is 3 residues too short to cover the CDR3 end, so that end is filled in from the germline J gene. This sequence joins TRBV5-1 and TRBJ1-3, with no clear D. Trimming left V 4 bases short and J 4 bases short, with 12 bases between. The CDR3 spans 14 residues. Germline CDR1 is SGHRS and CDR2 is YFSETQ. The CDR3 protein is CASSVGSGGNTIYF. Incomplete CDR3 DNA: TGCGCCAGCAGCGTGGGTTCAGGCGGAAACACC.